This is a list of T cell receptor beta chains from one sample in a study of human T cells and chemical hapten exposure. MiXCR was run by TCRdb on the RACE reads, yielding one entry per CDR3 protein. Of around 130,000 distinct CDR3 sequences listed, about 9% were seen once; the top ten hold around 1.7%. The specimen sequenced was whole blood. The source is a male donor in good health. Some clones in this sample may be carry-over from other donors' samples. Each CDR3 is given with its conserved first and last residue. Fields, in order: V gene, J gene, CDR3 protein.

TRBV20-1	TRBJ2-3	CSAVSGSAGSTDTQYF
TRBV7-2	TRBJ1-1	CASSPAGGIEAFF
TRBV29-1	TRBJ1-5	CSVDPQGTGLWNSNQPQHF
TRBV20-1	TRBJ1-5	CSARRGGSNQPQHF
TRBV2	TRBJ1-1	CASSDKQLGAFF
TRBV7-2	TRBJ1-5	CASSHDRGRRNCNQPQHF
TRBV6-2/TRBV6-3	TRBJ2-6	CASSPRLAGALTF
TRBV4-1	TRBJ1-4	CASSQDPNEKLFF
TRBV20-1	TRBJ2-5	CSARAGGNQETQYF
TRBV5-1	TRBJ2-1	CASSPGGQIYNEQFF
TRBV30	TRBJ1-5	CAWSVRWGQGKNQPQHF
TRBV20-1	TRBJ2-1	CSADPDRRTKSYNEQFF
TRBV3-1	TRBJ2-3	CASSQEWGFPTDTQYF
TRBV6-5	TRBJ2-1	CASSYGGVEQFF
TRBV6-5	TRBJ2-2	CASSRQGAKVGTGELFF
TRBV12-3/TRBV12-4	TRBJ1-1	CASSLAGDWNTEAFF
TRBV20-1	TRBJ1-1	CSAKVNRAFF
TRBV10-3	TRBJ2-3	CAISEGGGPAGDTQYF
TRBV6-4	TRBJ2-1	CASSDSRSGNEQFF
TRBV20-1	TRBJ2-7	CSARRDRGSSTLYEQYF
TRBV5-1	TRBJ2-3	CASSLRVDGDTQYF
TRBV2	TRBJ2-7	CASSEGASGRAYEQYF
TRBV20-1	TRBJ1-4	CSAVNDTGGKLFF
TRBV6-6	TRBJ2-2	CASTYGDGELFF
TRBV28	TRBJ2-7	CASTWGTGSYEQYF
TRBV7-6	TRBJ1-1	CASSRLLGFDTEAFF
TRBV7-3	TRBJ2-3	CASSLTPAGADTQYF
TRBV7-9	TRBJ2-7	CASSLAPGSTYEQYF
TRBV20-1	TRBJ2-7	CSARELAGTYEQYF
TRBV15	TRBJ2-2	CATSRAPSGTGELFF
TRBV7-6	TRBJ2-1	CVSSPGTNNEQFF
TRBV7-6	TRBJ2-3	CASSPYWSDTQYF
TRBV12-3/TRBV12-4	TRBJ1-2	CASSLAGPYGYTF
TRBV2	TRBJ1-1	CASSRLVNTEAFF
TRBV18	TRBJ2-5	CASSPRGETQYF
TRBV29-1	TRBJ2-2	CSVAGRNTGELFF
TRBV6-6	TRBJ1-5	CASSYERNSNQPQHF
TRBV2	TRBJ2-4	CASSEDAAVLAKNIQYF
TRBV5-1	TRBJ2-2	CASSLASLGRLNTGELFF
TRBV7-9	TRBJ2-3	CASSFRTSGGQRDTQYF
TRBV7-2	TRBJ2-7	CASSPGGVTSGDYEQYF
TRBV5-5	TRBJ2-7	CASSLVRSYEQYF
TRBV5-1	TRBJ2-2	CASSLARQGDTGELFF
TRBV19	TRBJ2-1	CASSMTGVNNEQFF
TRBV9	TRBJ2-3	CATSLGDRSTDTQYF
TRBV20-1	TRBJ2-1	CSARALTSGNYNEQFF
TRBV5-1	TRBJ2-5	CASSLGHSQETQYF
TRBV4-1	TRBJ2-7	CASSQEEGTGGYEQYF
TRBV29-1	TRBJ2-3	CSVDLRADTQYF
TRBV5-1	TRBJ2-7	CASSLNGQGTYEQYF
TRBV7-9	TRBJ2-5	CASSRKGKETQYF